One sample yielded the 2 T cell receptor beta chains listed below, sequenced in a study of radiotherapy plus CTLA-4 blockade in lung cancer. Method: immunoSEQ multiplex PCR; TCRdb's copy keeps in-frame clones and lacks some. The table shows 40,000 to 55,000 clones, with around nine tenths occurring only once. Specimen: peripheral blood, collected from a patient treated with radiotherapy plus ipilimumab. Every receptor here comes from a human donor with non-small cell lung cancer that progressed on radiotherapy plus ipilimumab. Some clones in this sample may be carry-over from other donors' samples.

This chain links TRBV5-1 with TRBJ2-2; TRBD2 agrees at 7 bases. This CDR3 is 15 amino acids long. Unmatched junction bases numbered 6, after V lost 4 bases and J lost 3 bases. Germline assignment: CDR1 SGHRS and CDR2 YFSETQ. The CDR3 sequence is CASSAGTTYTGELFF. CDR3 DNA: TGCGCCAGCAGCGCCGGGACTACTTACACCGGGGAGCTGTTTTTT.

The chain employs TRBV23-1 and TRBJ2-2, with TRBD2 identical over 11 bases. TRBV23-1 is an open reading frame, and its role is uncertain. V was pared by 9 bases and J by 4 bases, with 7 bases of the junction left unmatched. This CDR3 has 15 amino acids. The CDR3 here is CARFPGLAVTGELFF. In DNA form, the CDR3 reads TGCGCCAGATTCCCGGGACTAGCGGTCACCGGGGAGCTGTTTTTT.